A single sample is the source of the 27 T cell receptor beta chains below, sequenced in a study of molecular identifiers for immune sequencing clone quantification. TCRdb reprocessed the PCR reads with MiXCR, giving one entry per CDR3 protein. The table records about 500,000 distinct CDR3 sequences, around 23% of them present only once. Sample: naive CD8+ T cells from blood, with Jurkat cell RNA spiked in. Subset in this sample: FACS-sorted CD8+CD4-CCR7+CD45RA+ naive T cells. The source of these receptors is a human donor in good health. Some libraries in this study had Jurkat cell RNA spiked in.

The chain is built from TRBV12-3 or TRBV12-4 and TRBJ2-7; D may be TRBD2 (6 bases). CDR3 length equals 15 residues. Trimming left V 5 bases short and J 4 bases short, with 18 bases between. CDR3 sequence: CASSLEGLEGYEQYF. DNA for the CDR3: TGTGCCAGCAGTCTAGAGGGTTTGGAGGGTTACGAGCAGTACTTC.

This chain connects TRBV3-1 to TRBJ2-7; a possible D gene is TRBD2 (5 bases). V was clipped by 1 base and J by 3 bases, with 10 bases between them. CDR1 and CDR2 from the germline V gene are LGHDT and YNNKEL (reference sequence). This CDR3 comprises 14 residues. This chain's CDR3 is CASSQGWGDYEQYF. CDR3 bases: TGTGCCAGCAGCCAAGGGTGGGGAGACTACGAGCAGTACTTC.

This clonotype was seen repeatedly, ten times or more. This sequence joins TRBV20-1 and TRBJ2-7; D is undetermined. The CDR3 has 13 residues. Trimming stripped 0 bases from V and 5 bases from J, with 11 bases between. Germline V gene sequence: CDR1 DFQATT, CDR2 SNEGSKA (reference sequence). CDR3 sequence: CSARDLPSNEQYF. The CDR3 DNA reads TGCAGTGCTAGAGATCTGCCTAGTAACGAGCAGTACTTC.

On this clonotype itself: One end of the junction is discordant with germline, which a read error may explain. The genes are TRBV20-1 and TRBJ2-3, with D tentatively TRBD1 (6 bases). Germline loops: CDR1 DFQATT, CDR2 SNEGSKA (reference sequence). The CDR3 consists of 15 residues. CDR3 coding DNA: TGCAATGCTTGGAGTCGTCAGGGGCCCGCAGATACGCAGTATTTT. Protein: CNAWSRQGPADTQYF.

Note on this clonotype: A read error is possible here, since a much larger clone lies one base away. The J gene is TRBJ2-7, the V gene TRBV15; no clear D gene. Germline assignment: CDR1 LNHNV and CDR2 YYDKDF (reference sequence). The CDR3 consists of 15 residues. This chain's CDR3 is CATSRDMGITSEQCF. The CDR3 coding sequence is TGTGCCACCAGCAGAGATATGGGGATCACTTCCGAGCAGTGCTTC.

The rearrangement joins TRBV30 to TRBJ2-1, with unresolved D. CDR1 is GTSNPN, CDR2 SVGIG, per germline (reference sequence). CDR3 length equals 17 residues. V was cut by 0 bases and J by 6 bases, with 21 bases left in between. The DNA for the CDR3 is TGTGCCTGGAGTGTTATGGGCCCCCTCCTTGGGGTCAATGAGCAGTTCTTC. Protein product: CAWSVMGPLLGVNEQFF. The whole variable domain, filled in from reference TRBV30 and TRBJ2-1, reads SQTIHQWPATLVQPVGSPLSLECTVEGTSNPNLYWYRQAAGRGLQLLFYSVGIGQISSEVPQNLSASRPQDRQFILSSKKLLLSDSGFYLCAWSVMGPLLGVNEQFFGPGTRLTVL.

The chain joins TRBV19 to TRBJ2-1, with D perhaps being TRBD1 or TRBD2 (5 bases each). The CDR3 consists of 15 residues. The V end was cut by 3 bases, the J end by 6 bases, with 15 bases between. CDR1 and CDR2 (germline): LNHDA, SQIVND (reference sequence). This chain's CDR3 is CASSIPGASGNEQFF. The CDR3 nucleotides are TGTGCCAGTAGTATCCCCGGGGCCTCCGGCAATGAGCAGTTCTTC.

Turning to this clonotype: One end of the junction is discordant with germline, which a read error may explain. The rearrangement links TRBV7-2 to TRBJ2-1, with 16 positions matching TRBD2. Germline V CDR1 and CDR2: SGHTA, FQGNSA. This CDR3 has 15 amino acids. The CDR3 bases are TGTGCCCGCAGGGGGACTAGCGGGGGGGCCAATGAGCAGTTCTTC. This gives the protein CARRGTSGGANEQFF.

In regard to this clonotype: The junction differs from germline at one of its ends, possibly a read error. This chain uses TRBV20-1 with TRBJ2-7; 8 nucleotides line up with TRBD1. CDR1 is DFQATT and CDR2 is SNEGSKA in the germline V gene (reference sequence). CDR3 length equals 16 residues. As DNA, the CDR3 is TGCAGTGCTAGAGATCCGGGGACAGGAATATCCTACGAGCAGCACTTC. This codes for CSARDPGTGISYEQHF.

About this clonotype: An end of the junction differs from the germline gene, which may be a read error. V is TRBV2 and J is TRBJ2-7; D is unclear. Looked up from germline, CDR1 is SNHLY and CDR2 is FYNNEI. This CDR3 has 14 amino acids. In DNA, the CDR3 is TGTACCAGCAGTGACCGTGGGTCGCCCTACGAGCAGTACTTC. This translates into CTSSDRGSPYEQYF. The whole variable domain, remainder taken from reference TRBV2 and TRBJ2-7, is EPEVTQTPSHQVTQMGQEVILRCVPISNHLYFYWYRQILGQKVEFLVSFYNNEISEKSEIFDDQFSVERPDGSNFTLKIRSTKLEDSAMYFCTSSDRGSPYEQYFGPGTRLTVT.

This chain uses TRBV27 with TRBJ2-1; 7 bases map to TRBD1. This CDR3 contains 17 residues. Germline trimming cut 5 bases from V and 3 bases from J; bases unmatched to any gene: 13. The V gene's germline CDR1 is MNHEY and CDR2 SMNVEV (reference sequence). The CDR3: CASSQGGPIQVYNEQFF. The CDR3 DNA follows: TGTGCCAGCAGTCAAGGGGGCCCCATTCAGGTCTACAATGAGCAGTTCTTC.

In its sample, this clonotype was seen a few times. The chain uses TRBV27 and TRBJ1-4, with a tentative D call TRBD1 (6 bases). This CDR3 has 13 amino acids. Germline CDR1 is MNHEY and CDR2 is SMNVEV (reference sequence). V was trimmed by 10 bases and J by 5 bases, leaving 14 bases between them. CDR3 amino acids: CATLDRINEKLFF. CDR3 DNA sequence: TGTGCCACCCTGGACAGAATAAATGAAAAACTGTTTTTT.

The table lists this clonotype with many counts. The chain carries TRBV4-1 and TRBJ2-7, with D perhaps matching TRBD1 (6 bases). V was pared by 5 bases and J by 5 bases, with 19 bases between. Germline values: CDR1 MGHRA, CDR2 YSYEKL. This CDR3 comprises 15 residues. The CDR3 is CASSLRSGTFNEQYF. In DNA form, the CDR3 reads TGCGCCAGCAGCTTACGCTCCGGGACATTTAACGAGCAGTACTTC.

This clonotype has just a few counts. The junction does not match germline at one end; this may be a read error. V usage is TRBV13 and J usage is TRBJ2-3, with 8 positions matching TRBD2. From germline, CDR1 is PRHDT and CDR2 FYEKMQ (reference sequence). The CDR3 loop spans 14 amino acids. CDR3 protein: CASGEGLGTDTQYF. DNA of the CDR3: TGTGCCAGCGGCGAGGGACTAGGCACGGATACGCAGTATTTT.

This clonotype was recorded at least ten times. The chain is built from TRBV5-1 and TRBJ2-3; D is uncertain. Per the germline V gene, CDR1 is SGHRS and CDR2 is YFSETQ. With 0 bases removed from V and 4 bases from J, the gap between germline ends came to 12 bases. The CDR3 extends over 15 amino acids. CDR3 region: CASSLETTPPDTQYF. CDR3 nucleotide sequence: TGCGCCAGCAGCTTGGAAACTACGCCCCCAGATACGCAGTATTTT.

The CDR3 DNA reads TGTGCCAGCAGTGAAACACCCCTGAGTACGCAGTATTTT. Its translation: CASSETPLSTQYF. The V call is TRBV2, the J call TRBJ2-3; D gene unclear. CDR1 SNHLY and CDR2 FYNNEI come from the germline V gene. V was clipped by 2 bases and J by 8 bases, with 11 bases between them. CDR3 length: 13 residues.

The chain recombines TRBV12-2 with TRBJ2-7; no DNA check was done on the table's D call, TRBD1. TRBV12-2 counts as a pseudogene. This CDR3 has 18 amino acids. The CDR3, as DNA: TGTGCAAGTCGCCGCCCGGGACAGGGGCTAGTTGTGGGCTACGAGCAGTACTTC. It translates to CASRRPGQGLVVGYEQYF.

A remark on this clonotype: A read error may produce the germline difference seen at one junction end. The gene calls are TRBV7-3 and TRBJ2-5, with D perhaps TRBD1 (5 bases). Germline CDR1 is SGHTA and CDR2 is FQGTGA. This CDR3 spans 15 amino acids. This chain's CDR3 is CVSSSRSDNQETQYF. For the CDR3, the DNA is TGTGTCAGCAGCTCTCGCTCGGACAATCAAGAGACCCAGTACTTC.

This clonotype was recorded a few times. Possible read error: a much larger clone is one base away. The rearrangement uses TRBV12-3 or TRBV12-4 and TRBJ1-1, with TRBD1 matching over 7 bases. This CDR3 has 12 residues. The chain's CDR3 is CAGSSGGTEAFF. In nucleotides, the CDR3 is TGTGCCGGCAGTTCAGGGGGCACTGAAGCTTTCTTT.

The V call is TRBV6-5, the J call TRBJ2-3; D may be TRBD2 (5 bases). Looked up from germline, CDR1 is MNHEY and CDR2 is SVGAGI. The CDR3 extends over 14 amino acids. Trimming stripped 7 bases from V and 0 bases from J, with 11 bases between. The CDR3 DNA reads TGTGCCAGCATAGGTCGGGGAAGCACAGATACGCAGTATTTT. Translation gives CASIGRGSTDTQYF.

Comment on this clonotype: With a much larger clone just one base away, this may be a read error. CDR3 in DNA: TGTGCCAGCAGCACCCCTCTGGACAGAGGATCGACAGATACGCAGTATTTT. Translated: CASSTPLDRGSTDTQYF. The genes are TRBV7-2 and TRBJ2-3; TRBD1 might be the D (6 bases). Germline values: CDR1 SGHTA, CDR2 FQGNSA. Trimming left V 5 bases short and J 3 bases short, with 21 bases between. This CDR3 contains 17 residues.

This clonotype was picked up many times. The rearrangement uses TRBV7-9 and TRBJ1-4, with D possibly TRBD1 on 5 matching bases. CDR3 length equals 14 residues. Germline values: CDR1 SEHNR, CDR2 FQNEAQ (reference sequence). Deletions cut 7 bases from V and 8 bases from J, with 17 bases between. CDR3 in amino acids: CASTAGTPGEKLFF. The CDR3 DNA is TGTGCCAGCACCGCAGGGACTCCAGGAGAAAAACTGTTTTTT.

This clonotype has at least ten counts. The chain joins TRBV19 to TRBJ2-5, with D tentatively TRBD1 or TRBD2 (6 bases each). V lost 5 bases to trimming and J lost 5 bases, with 15 bases between them. In germline, CDR1 is LNHDA, CDR2 SQIVND (reference sequence). The CDR3 consists of 14 residues. The CDR3: CASSSRDIHETQYF. The CDR3, as DNA: TGTGCCAGTAGTTCGCGGGACATCCATGAGACCCAGTACTTC.

This clonotype was counted ten times or more. V usage is TRBV28 and J usage is TRBJ2-3; D may be TRBD2 (5 bases). The CDR3 length is 16 residues. Germline V lookup: CDR1 MDHEN, CDR2 SYDVKM. V shed 2 bases and J shed 6 bases, with 18 bases lying between them. For the CDR3, the DNA is TGTGCCAGCAGTTTAAAAGTAGGCCTTAGAGGGGATACGCAGTATTTT. Protein sequence: CASSLKVGLRGDTQYF.

About this clonotype itself: Germline is not matched at one junction end, which may reflect a read error. The chain uses TRBV29-1 and TRBJ2-3, with D possibly being TRBD2 (5 bases). The CDR3 sequence is 16 residues long. The germline gives CDR1 SQVTM, CDR2 ANQGSEA. CDR3 in amino acids: CRVDRARPGRTNTQYF. CDR3 DNA sequence: TGCCGCGTTGACCGGGCCCGGCCTGGGAGAACTAATACGCAGTATTTT.

This clonotype was seen a few times. The gene calls are TRBV27 and TRBJ2-3; D is unclear. V lost 2 bases, J lost 2 bases, and 17 bases lay in between. CDR3 length: 17 amino acids. From germline, CDR1 is MNHEY and CDR2 SMNVEV (reference sequence). CDR3 region: CASSLLFRGVPTDTQYF. DNA for the CDR3: TGTGCCAGCAGTTTACTATTTCGCGGCGTTCCCACAGATACGCAGTATTTT.

This clonotype has just a few counts. V and J are TRBV27 and TRBJ1-5; D gene unclear. Trimming shortened V by 3 bases and J by 3 bases, and 9 bases separated the two germline ends. CDR1 and CDR2 (germline): MNHEY, SMNVEV (reference sequence). This CDR3 is built from 14 residues. CDR3 loop: CASSLKGFNQPQHF. The DNA for the CDR3 is TGTGCCAGCAGTTTGAAGGGCTTCAATCAGCCCCAGCATTTT.